Shown below are 7 T cell receptor beta chains from a single sample sequenced in a study of neurological immune-mediated disorders. TCRdb analysed the 5' RACE reads with MiXCR anew, one entry per CDR3 protein. The sample holds approximately 130,000 distinct CDR3 sequences, roughly 3.2% seen once. The material sequenced was PBMCs. The receptors come from a woman between 25 and 40 years old with multiple sclerosis.

This clonotype occurred many times. CDR3 in DNA: TGCGCCAGCAGCCAAGATTGGGACAGTGAAAAACTGTTTTTT. Its protein is CASSQDWDSEKLFF. The gene calls are TRBV4-3 and TRBJ1-4; 7 nucleotides align to TRBD1. Germline CDR1 LGHNA, CDR2 YSLEER. J was trimmed by 7 bases and V by 0 bases; bases with no gene match: 2. There are 14 residues in the CDR3.

This clonotype was recorded many times. The chain carries TRBV4-3 and TRBJ2-7; D is uncertain. Deletions cut 2 bases from V and 0 bases from J, with 11 bases between. This CDR3 comprises 15 residues. Germline CDR1 reads LGHNA; CDR2 reads YSLEER. The CDR3 sequence: CASSQTDAISYEQYF. CDR3 nucleotide sequence: TGCGCCAGCAGCCAAACAGACGCCATCTCCTACGAGCAGTACTTC.

Details on this clonotype: This sequence may be a read error, since a much larger clone differs from it by one base. V is TRBV27 and J is TRBJ2-3; 7 nucleotides agree with TRBD2. In germline, CDR1 is MNHEY, CDR2 SMNVEV (reference sequence). The CDR3 totals 17 residues. As DNA, the CDR3 is TGTGCCAGCAGTCTGGACGGCGGGGGATATGGCACAGATAAGCAGTATTTT. Its translation is CASSLDGGGYGTDKQYF.

This clonotype was counted at least ten times. The genes are TRBV12-3 or TRBV12-4 and TRBJ2-7, with 7 bases matching TRBD1. This CDR3 has 14 amino acids. The V and J ends lost 3 bases and 1 base, in that order; junction bases with no gene match: 3. The chain's CDR3 is CASSFGQVSYEQYF. The CDR3 region has the DNA TGTGCCAGCAGTTTCGGACAGGTTTCCTACGAGCAGTACTTC.

This clonotype was picked up many times. V is TRBV5-1 and J is TRBJ2-5; D uncertain. V shed 4 bases and J shed 5 bases, with 15 bases lying between them. There are 14 residues in the CDR3. CDR1 SGHRS and CDR2 YFSETQ come from the germline V gene. In DNA, the CDR3 is TGCGCCAGCAGCCGCCTAACGACCGGGGAGACCCAGTACTTC. Amino acid sequence: CASSRLTTGETQYF.

This clonotype was seen at least ten times. The gene calls are TRBV21-1 and TRBJ1-3. TRBV21-1 is noted as a pseudogene. This CDR3 is built from 14 residues. DNA for the CDR3: TGTGCCAGCAACCCAGGGAGGGATCGAGACACCATATATTTT. Translation gives CASNPGRDRDTIYF.

This clonotype has a count of ten or more. The chain uses TRBV29-1 and TRBJ2-7; 7 nucleotides align to TRBD1. Looked up from germline, CDR1 is SQVTM and CDR2 is ANQGSEA. The CDR3 runs to 16 residues. With 3 bases clipped from V and 2 bases from J, the junction kept 13 bases outside the gene matches. The CDR3: CSVDGLTGFETYEQYF. The CDR3 DNA reads TGCAGCGTTGACGGCCTGACAGGGTTTGAAACCTACGAGCAGTACTTC.